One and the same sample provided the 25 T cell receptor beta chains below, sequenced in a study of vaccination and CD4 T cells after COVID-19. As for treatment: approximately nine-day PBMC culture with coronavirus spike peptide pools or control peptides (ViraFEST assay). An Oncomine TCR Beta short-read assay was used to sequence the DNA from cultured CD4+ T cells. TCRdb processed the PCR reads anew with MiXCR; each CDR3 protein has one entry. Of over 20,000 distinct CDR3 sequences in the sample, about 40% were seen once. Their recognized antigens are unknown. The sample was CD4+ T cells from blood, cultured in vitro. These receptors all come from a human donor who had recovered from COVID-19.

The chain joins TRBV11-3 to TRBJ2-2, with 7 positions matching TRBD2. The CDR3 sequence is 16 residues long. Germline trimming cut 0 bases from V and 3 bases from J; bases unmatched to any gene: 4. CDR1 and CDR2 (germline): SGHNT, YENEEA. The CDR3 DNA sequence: TGTGCCAGCAGCTTAGAAGCGGGATCCGACACCGGGGAGCTGTTTTTT. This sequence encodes CASSLEAGSDTGELFF.

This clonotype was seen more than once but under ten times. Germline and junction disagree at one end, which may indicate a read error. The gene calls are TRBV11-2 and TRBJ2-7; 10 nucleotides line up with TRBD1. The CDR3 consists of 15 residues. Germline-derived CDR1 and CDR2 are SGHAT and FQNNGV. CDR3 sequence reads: CASSSRVGTGDGLDF. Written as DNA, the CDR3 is TGTGCCAGCAGCTCCCGGGTAGGGACAGGGGACGGGTTGGACTTC.

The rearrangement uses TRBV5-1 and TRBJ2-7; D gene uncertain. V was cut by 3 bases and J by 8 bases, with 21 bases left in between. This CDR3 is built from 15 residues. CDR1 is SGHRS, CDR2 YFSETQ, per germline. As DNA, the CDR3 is TGCGCCAGCAGCTCGGCAAGGGCTCGGTACGGAAAGCAGTACTTC. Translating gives CASSSARARYGKQYF.

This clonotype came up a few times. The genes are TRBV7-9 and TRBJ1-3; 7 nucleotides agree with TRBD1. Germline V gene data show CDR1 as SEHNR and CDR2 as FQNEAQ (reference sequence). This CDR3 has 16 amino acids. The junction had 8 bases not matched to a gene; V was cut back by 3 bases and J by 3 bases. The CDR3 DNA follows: TGTGCCAGCAGCTTGATGAAGGGGGCGGGTGGAAACACCATATATTTT. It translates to CASSLMKGAGGNTIYF.

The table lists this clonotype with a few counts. CDR3 residues: CASSPGGGPSDTQYF. In nucleotides, the CDR3 is TGTGCCAGCAGCCCCGGGGGCGGGCCCAGTGATACGCAGTATTTT. The chain recombines TRBV28 with TRBJ2-3, with D perhaps assigned TRBD1 or TRBD2 (6 bases each). Germline V gene sequence: CDR1 MDHEN, CDR2 SYDVKM. The CDR3 has 15 amino acids. The V end lost 6 bases, the J end lost 6 bases, and 19 bases lay between the germline ends.

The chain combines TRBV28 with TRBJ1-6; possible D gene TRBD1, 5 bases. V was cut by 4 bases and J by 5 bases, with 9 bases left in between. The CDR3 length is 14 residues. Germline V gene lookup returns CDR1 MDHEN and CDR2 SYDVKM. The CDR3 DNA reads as TGTGCCAGCAGTTCTGGGGGGAATAATTCACCCCTCCACTTT. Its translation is CASSSGGNNSPLHF.

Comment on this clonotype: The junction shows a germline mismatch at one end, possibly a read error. The CDR3 spells CSAKQGTVTGKLFF. CDR3 sequence (DNA): TGCAGTGCCAAACAGGGTACGGTCACCGGGAAGCTGTTTTTT. The chain is built from TRBV20-1 and TRBJ2-2, with D possibly TRBD1 on 6 matching bases. In germline, CDR1 is DFQATT, CDR2 SNEGSKA (reference sequence). There are 14 residues in the CDR3.

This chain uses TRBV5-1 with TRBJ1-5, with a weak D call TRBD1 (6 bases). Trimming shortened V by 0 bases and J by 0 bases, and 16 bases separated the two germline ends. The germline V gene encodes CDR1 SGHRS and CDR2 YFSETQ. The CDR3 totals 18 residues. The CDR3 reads CASSLGGGGANSNQPQHF. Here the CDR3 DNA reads TGCGCCAGCAGCTTGGGTGGTGGGGGGGCCAATAGCAATCAGCCCCAGCATTTT.

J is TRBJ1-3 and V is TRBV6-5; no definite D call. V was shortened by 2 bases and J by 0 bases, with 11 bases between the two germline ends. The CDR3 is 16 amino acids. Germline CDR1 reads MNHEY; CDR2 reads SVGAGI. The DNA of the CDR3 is TGTGCCAGCAGTTACGCTGGACGGAACTCTGGAAACACCATATATTTT. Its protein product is CASSYAGRNSGNTIYF.

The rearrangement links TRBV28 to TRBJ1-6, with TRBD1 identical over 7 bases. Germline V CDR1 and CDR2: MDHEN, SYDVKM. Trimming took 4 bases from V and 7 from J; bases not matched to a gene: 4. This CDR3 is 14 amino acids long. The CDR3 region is CASSSGRGNSPLHF. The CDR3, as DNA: TGTGCCAGCAGTTCGGGCAGGGGGAATTCACCCCTCCACTTT.

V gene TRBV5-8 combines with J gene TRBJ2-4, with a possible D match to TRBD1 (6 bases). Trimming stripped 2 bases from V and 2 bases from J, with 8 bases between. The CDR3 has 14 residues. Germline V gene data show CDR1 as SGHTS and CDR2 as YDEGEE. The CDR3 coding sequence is TGTGCCAGCAGCTTTACAGGGACCAAAAACATTCAGTACTTC. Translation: CASSFTGTKNIQYF. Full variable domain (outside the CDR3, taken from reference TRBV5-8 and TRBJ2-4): EAGVTQSPTHLIKTRGQQATLRCSPISGHTSVYWYQQALGLGLQFLLWYDEGEERNRGNFPPRFSGRQFPNYSSELNVNALELEDSALYLCASSFTGTKNIQYFGAGTRLSVL.

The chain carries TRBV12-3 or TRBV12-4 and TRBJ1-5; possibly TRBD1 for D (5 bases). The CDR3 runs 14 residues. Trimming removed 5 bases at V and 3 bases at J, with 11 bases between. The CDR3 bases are TGTGCCAGCAGTGTCGGGGCCCCCAATCAGCCCCAGCATTTT. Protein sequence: CASSVGAPNQPQHF.

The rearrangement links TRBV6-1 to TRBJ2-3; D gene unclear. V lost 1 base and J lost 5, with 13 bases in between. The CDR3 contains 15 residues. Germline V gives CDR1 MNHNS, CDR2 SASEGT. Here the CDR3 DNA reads TGTGCCAGCAGTGAAGAGGCGCGAAGGTTAGATACGCAGTATTTT. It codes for CASSEEARRLDTQYF.

Here the CDR3 reads CSARAIGGVSYNEQFF. The CDR3 nucleotides are TGCAGTGCTAGGGCCATTGGGGGGGTATCCTACAATGAGCAGTTCTTC. This chain joins TRBV20-1 and TRBJ2-1; 7 nucleotides align to TRBD2. The CDR3 spans 16 residues. Germline V gene data show CDR1 as DFQATT and CDR2 as SNEGSKA (reference sequence). The V gene end was trimmed by 3 bases and the J gene end by 1 base; junction bases not matched to a gene: 9.

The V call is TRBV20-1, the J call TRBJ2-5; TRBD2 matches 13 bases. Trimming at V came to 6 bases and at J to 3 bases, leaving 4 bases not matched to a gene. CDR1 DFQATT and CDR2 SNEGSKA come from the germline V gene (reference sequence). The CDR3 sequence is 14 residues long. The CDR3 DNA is TGCAGTGCCATAGGGACTAGCGGGAAAGAGACCCAGTACTTC. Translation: CSAIGTSGKETQYF.

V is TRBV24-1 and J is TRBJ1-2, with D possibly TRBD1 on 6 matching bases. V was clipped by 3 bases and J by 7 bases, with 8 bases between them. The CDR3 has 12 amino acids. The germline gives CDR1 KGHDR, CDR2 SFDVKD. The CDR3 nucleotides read TGTGCCACCAGTGATCTAGGGGGTGGCTACACCTTC. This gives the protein CATSDLGGGYTF.

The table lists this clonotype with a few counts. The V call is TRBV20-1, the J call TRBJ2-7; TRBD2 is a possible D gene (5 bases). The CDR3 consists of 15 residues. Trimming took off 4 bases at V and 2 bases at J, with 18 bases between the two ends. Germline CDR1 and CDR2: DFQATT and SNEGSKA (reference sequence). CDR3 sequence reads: CSATSDGRLTYEQYF. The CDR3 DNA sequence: TGCAGTGCTACATCCGATGGGAGACTTACCTACGAGCAGTACTTC.

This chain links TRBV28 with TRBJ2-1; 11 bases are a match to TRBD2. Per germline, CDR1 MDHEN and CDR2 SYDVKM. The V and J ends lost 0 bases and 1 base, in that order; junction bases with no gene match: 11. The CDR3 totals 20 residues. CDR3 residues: CASSLCGGLAEIWSYNEQFF. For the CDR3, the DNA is TGTGCCAGCAGTTTATGCGGGGGACTAGCGGAGATTTGGTCCTACAATGAGCAGTTCTTC.

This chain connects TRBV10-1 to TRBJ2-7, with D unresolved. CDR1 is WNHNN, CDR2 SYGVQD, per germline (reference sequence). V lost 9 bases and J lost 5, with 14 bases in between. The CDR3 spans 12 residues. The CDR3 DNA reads TGCGCCAGGAAATTGGGTTTGGACGAGCAGTACTTC. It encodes CARKLGLDEQYF.

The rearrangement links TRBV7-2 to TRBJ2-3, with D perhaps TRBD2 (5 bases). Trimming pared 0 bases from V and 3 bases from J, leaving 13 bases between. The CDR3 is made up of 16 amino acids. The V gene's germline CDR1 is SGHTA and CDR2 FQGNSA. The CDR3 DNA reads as TGTGCCAGCAGCTTAGCCACTAGTTGGAGTACAGATACGCAGTATTTT. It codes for CASSLATSWSTDTQYF.

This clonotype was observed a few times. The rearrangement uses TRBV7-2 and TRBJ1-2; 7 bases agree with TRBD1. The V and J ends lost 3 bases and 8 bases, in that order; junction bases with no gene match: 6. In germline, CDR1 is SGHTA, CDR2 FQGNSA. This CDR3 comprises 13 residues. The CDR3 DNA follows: TGTGCCAGCAGCTTCACAGGGGCATTCGGCTACACCTTC. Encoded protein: CASSFTGAFGYTF.

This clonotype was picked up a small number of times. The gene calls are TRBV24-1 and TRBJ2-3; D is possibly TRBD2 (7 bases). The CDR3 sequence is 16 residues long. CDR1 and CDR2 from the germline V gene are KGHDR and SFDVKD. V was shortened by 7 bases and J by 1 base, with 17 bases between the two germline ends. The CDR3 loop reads CATSPRGRGGTDTQYF. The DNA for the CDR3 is TGTGCCACCAGCCCCCGGGGGAGGGGGGGCACAGATACGCAGTATTTT.

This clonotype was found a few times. CDR3 region: CASRKDRGRADTQYF. CDR3 in DNA: TGTGCCAGCAGAAAGGACAGGGGGCGCGCAGATACGCAGTATTTT. V and J are TRBV7-9 and TRBJ2-3; TRBD1 matches at 11 bases. Germline-derived CDR1 and CDR2 are SEHNR and FQNEAQ (reference sequence). V dropped 6 bases and J dropped 4; count of bases not matched to a gene: 6. This CDR3 has 15 amino acids.

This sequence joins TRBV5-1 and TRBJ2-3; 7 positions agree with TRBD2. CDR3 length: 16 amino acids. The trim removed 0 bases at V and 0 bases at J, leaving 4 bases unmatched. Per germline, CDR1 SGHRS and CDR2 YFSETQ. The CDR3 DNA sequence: TGCGCCAGCAGCTTGGAGACTAGCCGAAGCACAGATACGCAGTATTTT. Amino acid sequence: CASSLETSRSTDTQYF.

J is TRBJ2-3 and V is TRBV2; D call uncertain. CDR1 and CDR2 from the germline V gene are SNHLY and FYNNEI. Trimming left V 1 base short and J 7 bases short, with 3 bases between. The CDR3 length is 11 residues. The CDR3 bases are TGTGCCAGCAGTGAAGTCAATACGCAGTATTTT. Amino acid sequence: CASSEVNTQYF.